The entry below describes one TCR beta chain. The CDR3 covers 15 residues. Germline assignment: CDR1 SGHTA and CDR2 FQGNSA. Between the trimmed V and J ends, which lost 5 bases and 0 bases, there was a span of 12 bases. This entry belongs to a study of blood T cell repertoires in COVID-19. Whole-study context: In each case, the material was cDNA or gDNA derived from T cells, B-cell-depleted T cells, or PBMCs.

The cohort comprised adults aged 18 to 89 years residing in 20 to 30 US areas. Shortly before study entry, within 2 weeks, exposed participants had met a COVID-19 case. Authors' processing steps: Amplification with reference gene primers provided the estimates of nucleated cell counts. Clones were sequenced by immunoSEQ multiplex PCR, and TCRdb holds only the in-frame ones, with some missing. V, J and clone size reflect that table, while D and trimming were determined from the DNA. The sample yields around 140,000 clones, around 87% seen once. The chain recombines TRBV7-2 with TRBJ2-3; D perhaps matches TRBD2 (6 bases). The sequence was collected from a middle-aged woman who had been exposed to COVID-19. Material for sequencing was PBMCs or T cells enriched from blood (not recorded which). In nucleotides, the CDR3 is TGTGCCAGCAGCCCACTGGGGACTAGCACAGATACGCAGTATTTT. Encoded protein: CASSPLGTSTDTQYF.